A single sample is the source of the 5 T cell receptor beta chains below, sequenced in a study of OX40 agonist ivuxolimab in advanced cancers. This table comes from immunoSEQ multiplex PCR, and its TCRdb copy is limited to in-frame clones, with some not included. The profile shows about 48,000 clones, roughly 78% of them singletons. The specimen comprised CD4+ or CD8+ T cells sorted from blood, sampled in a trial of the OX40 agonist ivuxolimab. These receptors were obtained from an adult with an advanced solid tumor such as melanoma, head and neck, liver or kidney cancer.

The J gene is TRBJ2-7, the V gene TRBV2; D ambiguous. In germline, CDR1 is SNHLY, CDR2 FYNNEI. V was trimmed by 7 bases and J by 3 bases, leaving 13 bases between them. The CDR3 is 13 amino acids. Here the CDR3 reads CASKDSVNYEQYF. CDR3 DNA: TGTGCCAGCAAGGATTCTGTAAACTACGAGCAGTACTTC.

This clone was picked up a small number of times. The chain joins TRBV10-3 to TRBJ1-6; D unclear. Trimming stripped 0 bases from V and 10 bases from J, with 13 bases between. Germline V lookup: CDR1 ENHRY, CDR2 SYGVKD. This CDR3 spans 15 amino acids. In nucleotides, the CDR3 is TGTGCCATCAGTGAGTCGGGTGGGGATGGATCACCCCTCCACTTT. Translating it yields CAISESGGDGSPLHF.

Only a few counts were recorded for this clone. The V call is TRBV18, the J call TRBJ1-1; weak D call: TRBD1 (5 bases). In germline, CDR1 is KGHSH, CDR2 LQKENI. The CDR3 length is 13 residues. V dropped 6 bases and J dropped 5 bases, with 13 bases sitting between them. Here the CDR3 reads CASSLGGETEAFF. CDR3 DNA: TGTGCCAGCTCTCTTGGGGGTGAGACTGAAGCTTTCTTT.

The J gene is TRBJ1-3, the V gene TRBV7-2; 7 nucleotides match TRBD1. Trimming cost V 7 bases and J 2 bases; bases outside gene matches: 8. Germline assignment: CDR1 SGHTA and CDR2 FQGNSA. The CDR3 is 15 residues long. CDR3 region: CASTQADRAGNTIYF. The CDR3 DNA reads TGTGCCAGCACCCAAGCTGACAGGGCTGGAAACACCATATATTTT. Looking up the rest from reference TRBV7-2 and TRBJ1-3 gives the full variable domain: GAGVSQSPSNKVTEKGKDVELRCDPISGHTALYWYRQSLGQGLEFLIYFQGNSAPDKSGLPSDRFSAERTGGSVSTLTIQRTQQEDSAVYLCASTQADRAGNTIYFGEGSWLTVV.

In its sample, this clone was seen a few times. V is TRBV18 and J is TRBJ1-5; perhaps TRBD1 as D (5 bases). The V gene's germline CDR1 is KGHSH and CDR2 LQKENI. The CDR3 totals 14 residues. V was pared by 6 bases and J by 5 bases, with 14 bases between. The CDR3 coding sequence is TGTGCCAGCTCGCCCGGGACGGAAGATCAGCCCCAGCATTTT. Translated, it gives CASSPGTEDQPQHF.